The rows below give T cell receptor beta chains drawn from one sample of a study of long-term antiretroviral therapy in people with HIV. Measured with immunoSEQ multiplex PCR; TCRdb has only the in-frame clones, and not every one. The table has 25,000 to 30,000 clones, about 85% seen once. The material sequenced was unsorted PBMCs, taken just over 2.6 years after starting antiretroviral therapy. The origin of the receptors is a man aged 40-49 years with HIV. Both conserved end residues are part of each CDR3. D genes are given only for firm matches. Clone size is given for some rows only: seen once, a few or many times, or a class if the clone is expanded.

CDR3 protein | CDR3 DNA | V gene | D gene | clone size | J gene
CASTWGQGFYTQYF | TGTGCCAGCACCTGGGGACAGGGTTTTTATACGCAGTATTTT | TRBV2 | TRBD1 | NA | TRBJ2-3
CASSSSRGTEAFF | TGTGCCAGCAGCTCATCCCGGGGAACTGAAGCTTTCTTT | TRBV25-1 | NA | NA | TRBJ1-1
CASSSGWMAGNTIYF | TGTGCCAGCAGCTCCGGTTGGATGGCTGGAAACACCATATATTTT | TRBV7-9 | NA | NA | TRBJ1-3
CATSTLAKNIQYF | TGTGCCACCAGCACTCTAGCCAAAAACATTCAGTACTTC | TRBV15 | NA | NA | TRBJ2-4
CASRLGQGVVNEQFF | TGTGCCAGCAGGTTGGGGCAGGGGGTGGTCAATGAGCAGTTCTTC | TRBV6-5 | TRBD1 | NA | TRBJ2-1
CASTLISTNEKLFF | TGTGCCAGCACTCTCATCTCAACTAATGAAAAACTGTTTTTT | TRBV7-8 | NA | NA | TRBJ1-4
CASSSYSYEQYF | TGTGCCAGCAGCTCCTACAGCTACGAGCAGTACTTC | TRBV6-5 | NA | NA | TRBJ2-7
CASSLELSAGGFEGYTF | TGTGCCAGCAGCTTAGAATTGTCGGCAGGGGGCTTCGAGGGCTACACCTTC | TRBV7-9 | TRBD1 | NA | TRBJ1-2
CASSSDPGSTGYTF | TGTGCCAGCAGCTCTGATCCAGGTTCGACTGGCTACACCTTC | TRBV11-2 | NA | NA | TRBJ1-2
CASSHTGEAKNIQYF | TGTGCCAGCAGTCACACAGGGGAAGCCAAAAACATTCAGTACTTC | TRBV11-1 | TRBD1 | once | TRBJ2-4
CAWSVRAKETQYF | TGTGCCTGGAGTGTAAGAGCGAAAGAGACCCAGTACTTC | TRBV30 | NA | NA | TRBJ2-5
CASSQVARRTDTQYF | TGCGCCAGCAGCCAAGTGGCCAGACGCACAGATACGCAGTATTTT | TRBV4-3 | NA | NA | TRBJ2-3
CASTGQGEETQYF | TGCGCCAGCACGGGACAGGGGGAAGAGACCCAGTACTTC | TRBV4-1 | TRBD1 | NA | TRBJ2-5
CASSLAMGRETQYF | TGTGCCAGCAGCTTAGCCATGGGAAGGGAGACCCAGTACTTC | TRBV7-7 | NA | once | TRBJ2-5
CASSFPTSGGAETQYF | TGTGCCAGCAGTTTCCCTACGAGCGGGGGGGCTGAGACCCAGTACTTC | TRBV28 | TRBD2 | NA | TRBJ2-5
CASSWDRVQVSPLHF | TGTGCCAGCAGCTGGGACAGGGTACAAGTGTCACCCCTCCACTTT | TRBV5-4 | TRBD1 | NA | TRBJ1-6
CASSSGLAENEQFF | TGTGCCAGCAGCTCGGGACTAGCGGAGAATGAGCAGTTCTTC | TRBV7-3 | TRBD2 | NA | TRBJ2-1
CASSLGSSGNYNEQFF | TGCGCCAGCAGCTTGGGGTCTAGCGGGAACTACAATGAGCAGTTCTTC | TRBV5-1 | TRBD2 | NA | TRBJ2-1
CASSSPYRGRNTEAFF | TGTGCCAGCAGTTCGCCCTACAGGGGAAGAAACACTGAAGCTTTCTTT | TRBV28 | TRBD1 | NA | TRBJ1-1
CASSLIIRASPLHF | TGTGCCAGCAGCCTTATAATCAGGGCTTCACCCCTCCACTTT | TRBV28 | NA | NA | TRBJ1-6
CASGQVSYEQYF | TGTGCCAGCGGACAGGTCTCCTACGAGCAGTACTTC | TRBV11-2 | TRBD1 | NA | TRBJ2-7
CASSEQGARTDTQYF | TGTGCCAGCAGTGAACAGGGGGCGCGCACAGATACGCAGTATTTT | TRBV28 | TRBD1 | NA | TRBJ2-3
CASSQGGVYEQYF | TGTGCCAGCAGCCAAGGAGGGGTTTACGAGCAGTACTTC | TRBV14 | NA | NA | TRBJ2-7
CASTGVGASEQYF | TGTGCCAGCACTGGGGTTGGAGCGAGCGAGCAGTACTTC | TRBV18 | NA | NA | TRBJ2-7
CASSLGDWGDSNQPQHF | TGTGCCAGCAGTTTAGGGGACTGGGGGGATAGCAATCAGCCCCAGCATTTT | TRBV28 | NA | NA | TRBJ1-5
CASSSLAGAQETQYF | TGTGCCAGCAGTTCATTAGCGGGAGCGCAAGAGACCCAGTACTTC | TRBV6-5 | TRBD2 | NA | TRBJ2-5
CASSQDQPAENEQFF | TGCGCCAGCAGCCAAGATCAACCAGCGGAGAATGAGCAGTTCTTC | TRBV4-1 | NA | NA | TRBJ2-1
CASSQGGNEKLFF | TGTGCCAGCAGCCAAGGGGGCAATGAAAAACTGTTTTTT | TRBV5-4 | TRBD1 | once | TRBJ1-4
CSVGDHDGSTEAFF | TGCAGCGTTGGCGATCATGACGGGAGCACTGAAGCTTTCTTT | TRBV29-1 | NA | NA | TRBJ1-1
CASSLVSRDRSSGNTIYF | TGTGCCAGCAGCTTAGTATCAAGGGACAGGTCATCTGGAAACACCATATATTTT | TRBV7-6 | TRBD1 | once | TRBJ1-3
CASSSGTGGSYSGYTF | TGTGCCAGCAGTTCCGGGACAGGGGGCTCTTATAGCGGCTACACCTTC | TRBV11-2 | TRBD1 | NA | TRBJ1-2